The 8 T cell receptor beta chains below come from one sample, sequenced in a study of immune heterogeneity within non-small cell lung tumors. Multiplex PCR employing 32 V and 13 J primers generated amplicons of the TCR beta CDR3. TCRdb reanalysed the multiplex PCR reads using MiXCR and keeps one entry per CDR3 protein. This table has 15,000 or so distinct CDR3 sequences, about 30% appearing once. Bulk tumor genomic DNA (about 590 ng per sample) served as template. Collection of several biopsies per primary tumor, spaced far apart, took place during surgery. Before undergoing curative surgery, patients had newly diagnosed non-small cell lung cancer that was untreated. Sequences were obtained from lung tumor tissue. The receptors shown here come from a man between 35 and 55 years old with non-small cell lung cancer.

This clonotype was recorded many times. The rearrangement joins TRBV20-1 to TRBJ2-7; TRBD2 matches 8 bases. CDR3 length: 13 residues. After removal of 6 bases from V and 6 bases from J, the junction contained 10 bases not matched to a gene. Germline assignment: CDR1 DFQATT and CDR2 SNEGSKA (reference sequence). The CDR3 DNA is TGCAGTGCCGCGAGCGGGAGCGTCCTCGAGCAGTACTTC. Protein sequence: CSAASGSVLEQYF.

This clonotype was recorded many times. CDR3 amino acids: CASSVVPQGEEQFF. In DNA form, the CDR3 reads TGTGCCAGCAGCGTAGTCCCCCAAGGAGAGGAGCAGTTCTTC. The gene calls are TRBV9 and TRBJ2-1; D call uncertain. The CDR3 has 14 residues. Germline-derived CDR1 and CDR2 are SGDLS and YYNGEE. V lost 0 bases, J lost 10 bases, and 14 bases lay in between.

This clonotype showed up many times. This chain's CDR3 is CASSLDSADQPQHF. CDR3 sequence (DNA): TGCGCCAGCAGCTTGGACAGCGCCGATCAGCCCCAGCATTTT. The rearrangement joins TRBV5-1 to TRBJ1-5; D remains unclear. V was pared by 0 bases and J by 5 bases, with 9 bases between. Germline CDR1 is SGHRS and CDR2 is YFSETQ. This CDR3 region has 14 residues.

In regard to this clonotype: This sequence may be a read error, since a much larger clone differs from it by one base. The V and J genes are TRBV24-1 and TRBJ1-3; 7 bases align to TRBD1. The CDR3 has 17 amino acids. CDR1 KGHDR and CDR2 SFDVKD come from the germline V gene. The CDR3 DNA follows: TGTGCCTCCAGTGATTCAAGAGGGGGCCAAGCTGGAAACACCATATATTTT. Its translation is CASSDSRGGQAGNTIYF.

The sample holds many counts of this clonotype. V is TRBV5-1 and J is TRBJ2-7, with TRBD2 identical over 11 bases. Germline V gene sequence: CDR1 SGHRS, CDR2 YFSETQ. The CDR3 is 15 amino acids. V trimming: 2 bases; J trimming: 3 bases; junction bases outside the gene matches: 4. The CDR3 is CASSFYLAGGYEQYF. In nucleotides, the CDR3 is TGCGCCAGCAGCTTTTATCTAGCGGGAGGCTACGAGCAGTACTTC.

This clonotype was picked up a small number of times. CDR3 nucleotide sequence: TGCGCCAGCAGCCAAGATTTAGCGGGAGGGCCGGGAGATACGCAGTATTTT. As protein: CASSQDLAGGPGDTQYF. This chain connects TRBV4-3 to TRBJ2-3, with 11 bases identical to TRBD2. Germline V gene data show CDR1 as LGHNA and CDR2 as YSLEER. J gave up 5 bases and V 0 bases, and 7 bases lay outside the gene matches. This CDR3 is built from 17 residues.

The sample holds many counts of this clonotype. The rearrangement links TRBV5-4 to TRBJ2-7, with unresolved D. V lost 4 bases and J lost 0, with 14 bases in between. Germline lookup yields CDR1 SGHNT and CDR2 YYREEE (reference sequence). This CDR3 is 15 amino acids long. CDR3 in DNA: TGTGCCAGCAGCGCTTTACGTAAGGGCTCCTACGAGCAGTACTTC. Encoded protein: CASSALRKGSYEQYF.

The genes are TRBV5-6 and TRBJ2-2; TRBD2 agrees at 13 bases. The CDR3 consists of 17 residues. With V trimmed by 4 bases and J by 4 bases, 7 bases remained unmatched. Germline values: CDR1 SGHDT, CDR2 YYEEEE. The CDR3 sequence is CASSAWTSGRPTGELFF. In nucleotides, the CDR3 is TGTGCCAGCAGCGCCTGGACTAGCGGGAGACCCACCGGGGAGCTGTTTTTT.